The clone carrying this T cell receptor (beta chain) was counted only a few times. Its cognate antigen is unknown. This entry comes from a study of beta chain features in type 1 diabetes. Study-wide points: The study left unresolved whether HLA type influences TCRB rearrangement. VDJ junctions from type 1 diabetes patients carried fewer insertions and larger deletions. All four CD4+ subsets of Type 1 diabetes patients contained TCRB CDR3s that were moderately but significantly shorter.

Expressed TCRB transcripts were sequenced after all isolated RNA was converted to cDNA. Profiling relied on immunoSEQ multiplex PCR, and the TCRdb table lists in-frame clones only, not all of them. This sample has 500,000 to 800,000 clones; around 12% occur once, and the top ten carry more than 0.1%. This CDR3 comprises 14 residues. From germline, CDR1 is SGHDT and CDR2 YYEEEE. The trim removed 7 bases at V and 2 bases at J, leaving 7 bases unmatched. J is TRBJ1-1 and V is TRBV5-6, with TRBD1 matching over 8 bases. The specimen was naive CD4+ T cells from blood. The clonotype was recovered from a man in his thirties or forties with type 1 diabetes. CDR3 loop: CASYRDRRNTEAFF. CDR3 in DNA: TGTGCCAGCTATAGGGACAGGAGAAACACTGAAGCTTTCTTT.